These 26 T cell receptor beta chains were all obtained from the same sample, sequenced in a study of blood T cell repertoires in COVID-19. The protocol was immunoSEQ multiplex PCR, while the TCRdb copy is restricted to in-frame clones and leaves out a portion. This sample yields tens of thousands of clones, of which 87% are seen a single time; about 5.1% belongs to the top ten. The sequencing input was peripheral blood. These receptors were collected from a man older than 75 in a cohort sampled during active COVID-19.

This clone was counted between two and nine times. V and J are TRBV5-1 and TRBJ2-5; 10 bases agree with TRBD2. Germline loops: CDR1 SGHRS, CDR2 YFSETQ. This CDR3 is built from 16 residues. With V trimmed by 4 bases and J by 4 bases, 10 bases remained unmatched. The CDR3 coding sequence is TGCGCCAGCAGCGATGCCAGCGGGAGGGCCATAGAGACCCAGTACTTC. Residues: CASSDASGRAIETQYF.

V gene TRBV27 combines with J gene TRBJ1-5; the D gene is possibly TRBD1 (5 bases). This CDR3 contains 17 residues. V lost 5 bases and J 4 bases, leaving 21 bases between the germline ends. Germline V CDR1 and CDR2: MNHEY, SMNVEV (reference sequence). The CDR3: CASSKGARAAGNQPQHF. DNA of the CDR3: TGTGCCAGCAGTAAAGGGGCCCGGGCAGCTGGGAATCAGCCCCAGCATTTT.

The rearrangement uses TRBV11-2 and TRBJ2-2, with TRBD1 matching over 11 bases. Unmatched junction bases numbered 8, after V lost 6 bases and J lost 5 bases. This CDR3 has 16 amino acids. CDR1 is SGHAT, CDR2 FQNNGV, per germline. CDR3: CASRSQDRGRTGELFF. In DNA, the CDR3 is TGTGCCAGCAGATCCCAGGACAGGGGGCGAACCGGGGAGCTGTTTTTT.

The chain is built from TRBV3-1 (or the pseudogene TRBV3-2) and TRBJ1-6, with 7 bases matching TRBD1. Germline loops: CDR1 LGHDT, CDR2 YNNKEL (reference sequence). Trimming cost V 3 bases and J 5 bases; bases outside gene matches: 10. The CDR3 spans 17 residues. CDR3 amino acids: CASSQAHTGVHNSPLHF. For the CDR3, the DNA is TGTGCCAGCAGCCAGGCACACACAGGGGTCCATAATTCACCCCTCCACTTT.

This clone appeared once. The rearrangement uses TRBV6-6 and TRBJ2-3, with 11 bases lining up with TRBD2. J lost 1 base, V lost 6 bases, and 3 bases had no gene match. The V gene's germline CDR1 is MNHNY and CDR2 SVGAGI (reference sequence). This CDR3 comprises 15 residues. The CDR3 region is CASRPSGGRTDTQYF. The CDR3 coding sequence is TGTGCCAGCAGGCCTAGCGGGGGGCGCACAGATACGCAGTATTTT.

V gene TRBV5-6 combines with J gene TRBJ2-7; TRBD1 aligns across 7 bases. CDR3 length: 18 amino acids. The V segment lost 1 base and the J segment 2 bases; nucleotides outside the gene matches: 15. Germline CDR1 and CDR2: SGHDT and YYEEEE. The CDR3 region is CASSLTFRTGRWTYEQYF. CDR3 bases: TGTGCCAGCAGCTTGACCTTTCGGACAGGTCGTTGGACCTACGAGCAGTACTTC.

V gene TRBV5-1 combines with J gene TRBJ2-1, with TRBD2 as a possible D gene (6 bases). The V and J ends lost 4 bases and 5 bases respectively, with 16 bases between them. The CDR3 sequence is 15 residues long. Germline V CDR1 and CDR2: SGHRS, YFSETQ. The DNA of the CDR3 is TGCGCCAGCAGCCCACCCCGGGACTCTCACAATGAGCAGTTCTTC. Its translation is CASSPPRDSHNEQFF.

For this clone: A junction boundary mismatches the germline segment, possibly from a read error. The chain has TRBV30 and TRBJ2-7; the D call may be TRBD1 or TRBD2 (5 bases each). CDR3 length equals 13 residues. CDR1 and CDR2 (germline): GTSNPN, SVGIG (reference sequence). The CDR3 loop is CAGSDSYLYEQYF. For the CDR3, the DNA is TGTGCCGGGAGCGACAGTTACCTCTACGAGCAGTACTTC.

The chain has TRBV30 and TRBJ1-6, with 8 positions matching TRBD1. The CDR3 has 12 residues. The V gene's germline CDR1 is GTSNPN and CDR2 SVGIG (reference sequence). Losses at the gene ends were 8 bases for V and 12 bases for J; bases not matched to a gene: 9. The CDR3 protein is CARSRGHGPLHF. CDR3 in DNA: TGTGCCCGAAGCAGGGGGCACGGACCCCTCCACTTT.

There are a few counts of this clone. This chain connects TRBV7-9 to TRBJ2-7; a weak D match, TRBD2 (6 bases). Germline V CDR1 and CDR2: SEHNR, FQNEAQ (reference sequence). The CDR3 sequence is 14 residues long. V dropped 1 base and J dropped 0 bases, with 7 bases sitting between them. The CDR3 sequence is CASSLETSSYEQYF. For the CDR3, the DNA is TGTGCCAGCAGCTTAGAGACTAGCTCCTACGAGCAGTACTTC.

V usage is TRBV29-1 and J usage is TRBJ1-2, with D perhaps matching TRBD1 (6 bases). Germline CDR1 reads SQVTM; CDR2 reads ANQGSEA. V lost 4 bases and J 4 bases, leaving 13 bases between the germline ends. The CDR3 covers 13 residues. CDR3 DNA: TGCAGCGTTGCGGCCGGACAGACCTATGGCTACACCTTC. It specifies CSVAAGQTYGYTF.

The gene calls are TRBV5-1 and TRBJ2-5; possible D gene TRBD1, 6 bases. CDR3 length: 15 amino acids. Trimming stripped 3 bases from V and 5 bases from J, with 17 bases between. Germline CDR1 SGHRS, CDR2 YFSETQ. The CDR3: CASSSLAGAEETQYF. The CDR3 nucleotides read TGCGCCAGCAGCTCACTGGCAGGGGCAGAGGAGACCCAGTACTTC.

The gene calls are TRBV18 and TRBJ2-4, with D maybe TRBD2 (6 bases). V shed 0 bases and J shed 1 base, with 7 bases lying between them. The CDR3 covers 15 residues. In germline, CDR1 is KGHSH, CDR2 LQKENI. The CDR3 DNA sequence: TGTGCCAGCTCACCACCAAGCGGGGCCAAAAACATTCAGTACTTC. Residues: CASSPPSGAKNIQYF. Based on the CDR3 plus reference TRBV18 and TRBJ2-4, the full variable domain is NAGVMQNPRHLVRRRGQEARLRCSPMKGHSHVYWYRQLPEEGLKFMVYLQKENIIDESGMPKERFSAEFPKEGPSILRIQQVVRGDSAAYFCASSPPSGAKNIQYFGAGTRLSVL.

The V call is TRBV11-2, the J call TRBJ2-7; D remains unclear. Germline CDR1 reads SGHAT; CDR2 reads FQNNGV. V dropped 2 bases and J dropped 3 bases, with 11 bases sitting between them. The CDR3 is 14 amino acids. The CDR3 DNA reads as TGTGCCAGCAGCTTAAACGTGGCAAACTACGAGCAGTACTTC. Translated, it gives CASSLNVANYEQYF.

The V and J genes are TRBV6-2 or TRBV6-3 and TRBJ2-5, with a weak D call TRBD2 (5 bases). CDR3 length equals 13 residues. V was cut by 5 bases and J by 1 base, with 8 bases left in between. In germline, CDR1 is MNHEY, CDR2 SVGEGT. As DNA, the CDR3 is TGTGCCAGCAGTAGTACTAGCCAAGAGACCCAGTACTTC. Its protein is CASSSTSQETQYF.

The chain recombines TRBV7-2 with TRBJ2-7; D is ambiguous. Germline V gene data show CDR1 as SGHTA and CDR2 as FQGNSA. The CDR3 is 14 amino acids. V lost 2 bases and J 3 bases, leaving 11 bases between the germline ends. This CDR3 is CASSLTGANYEQYF. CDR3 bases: TGTGCCAGCAGCTTAACGGGTGCTAACTACGAGCAGTACTTC.

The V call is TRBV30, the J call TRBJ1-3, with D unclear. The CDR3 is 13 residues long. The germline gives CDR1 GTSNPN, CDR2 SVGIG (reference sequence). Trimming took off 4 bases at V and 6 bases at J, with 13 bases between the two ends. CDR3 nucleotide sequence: TGTGCCTGGAAAAAGACACTCGTAAACACCATATATTTT. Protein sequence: CAWKKTLVNTIYF. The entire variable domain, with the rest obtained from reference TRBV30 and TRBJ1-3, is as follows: SQTIHQWPATLVQPVGSPLSLECTVEGTSNPNLYWYRQAAGRGLQLLFYSVGIGQISSEVPQNLSASRPQDRQFILSSKKLLLSDSGFYLCAWKKTLVNTIYFGEGSWLTVV.

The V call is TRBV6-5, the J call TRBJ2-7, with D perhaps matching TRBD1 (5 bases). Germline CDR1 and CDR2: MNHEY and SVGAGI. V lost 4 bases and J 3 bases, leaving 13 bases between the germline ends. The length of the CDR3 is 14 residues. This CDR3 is CASSLSRASYEQYF. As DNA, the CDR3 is TGTGCCAGCAGTTTATCCAGGGCAAGCTACGAGCAGTACTTC.

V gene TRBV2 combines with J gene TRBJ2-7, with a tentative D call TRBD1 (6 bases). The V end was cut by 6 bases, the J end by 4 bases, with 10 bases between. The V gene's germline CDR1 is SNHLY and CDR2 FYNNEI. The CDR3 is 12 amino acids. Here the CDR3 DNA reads TGTGCCAGCAGAAAACAGGGTTACGAGCAGTACTTC. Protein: CASRKQGYEQYF.

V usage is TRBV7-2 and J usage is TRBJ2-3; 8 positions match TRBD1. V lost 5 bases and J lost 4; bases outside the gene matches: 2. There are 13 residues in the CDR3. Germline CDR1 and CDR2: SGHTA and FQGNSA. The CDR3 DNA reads TGTGCCAGCAGCGCGACAGGGGCAGATACGCAGTATTTT. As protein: CASSATGADTQYF.

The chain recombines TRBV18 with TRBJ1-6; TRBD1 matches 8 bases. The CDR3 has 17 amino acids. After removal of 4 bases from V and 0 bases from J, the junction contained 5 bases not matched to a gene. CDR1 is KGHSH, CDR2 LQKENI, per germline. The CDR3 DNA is TGTGCCAGCTCACTGGACAGGGCTAGCTCCTATAATTCACCCCTCCACTTT. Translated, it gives CASSLDRASSYNSPLHF. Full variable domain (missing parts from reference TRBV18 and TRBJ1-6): NAGVMQNPRHLVRRRGQEARLRCSPMKGHSHVYWYRQLPEEGLKFMVYLQKENIIDESGMPKERFSAEFPKEGPSILRIQQVVRGDSAAYFCASSLDRASSYNSPLHFGNGTRLTVT.

As DNA, the CDR3 is TGTGCCAGCAGCTTGGGTGGGCAGGGGTACTACGAGCAGTACTTC. Its protein is CASSLGGQGYYEQYF. The gene calls are TRBV5-5 and TRBJ2-7, with D possibly matching TRBD1 (6 bases). The germline V gene has CDR1 SGHKS and CDR2 YYEKEE (reference sequence). CDR3 length: 15 residues. V lost 0 bases and J 3 bases, leaving 13 bases between the germline ends.

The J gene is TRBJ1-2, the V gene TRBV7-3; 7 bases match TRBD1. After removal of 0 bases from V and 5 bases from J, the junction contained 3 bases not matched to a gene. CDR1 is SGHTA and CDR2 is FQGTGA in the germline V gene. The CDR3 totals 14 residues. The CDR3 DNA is TGTGCCAGCAGCTTAACCGCAGGGGGTTATGGCTACACCTTC. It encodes CASSLTAGGYGYTF.

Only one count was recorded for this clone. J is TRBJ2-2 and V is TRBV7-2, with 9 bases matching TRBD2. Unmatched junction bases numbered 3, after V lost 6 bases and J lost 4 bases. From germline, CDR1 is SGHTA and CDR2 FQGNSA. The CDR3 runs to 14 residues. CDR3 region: CASSSTSGTGELFF. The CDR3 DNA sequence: TGTGCCAGCAGTTCGACTAGCGGCACCGGGGAGCTGTTTTTT.

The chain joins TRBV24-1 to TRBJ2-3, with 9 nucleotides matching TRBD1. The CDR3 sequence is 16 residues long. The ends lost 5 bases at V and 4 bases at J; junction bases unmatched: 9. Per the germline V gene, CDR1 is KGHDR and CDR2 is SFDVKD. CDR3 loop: CATSARPGQGSDTQYF. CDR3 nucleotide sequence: TGTGCCACCAGTGCCCGACCGGGACAGGGATCAGATACGCAGTATTTT.

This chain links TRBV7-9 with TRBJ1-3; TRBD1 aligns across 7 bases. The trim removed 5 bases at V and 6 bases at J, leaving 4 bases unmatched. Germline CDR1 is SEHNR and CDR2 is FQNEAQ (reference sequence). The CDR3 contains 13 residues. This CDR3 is CASSRQGQNTIYF. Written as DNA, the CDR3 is TGTGCCAGCAGCCGACAGGGTCAAAACACCATATATTTT. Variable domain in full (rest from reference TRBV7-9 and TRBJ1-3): DTGVSQNPRHKITKRGQNVTFRCDPISEHNRLYWYRQTLGQGPEFLTYFQNEAQLEKSRLLSDRFSAERPKGSFSTLEIQRTEQGDSAMYLCASSRQGQNTIYFGEGSWLTVV.